The rows below give T cell receptor beta chains drawn from one sample of a study of blood T cells in healthy people across ages. TCRdb independently ran MiXCR on the 5' RACE reads; one entry per CDR3 protein. This sample yields 600,000 to 1,000,000 distinct CDR3 sequences, of which roughly 25% are seen a single time; roughly 3.8% belongs to the top ten. The same data also went into a second study, on T cells of mothers and their children.

The specimen sequenced was blood. These receptors were taken from a boy aged 5-17 years in good health. CDR3s include the opening cysteine and the closing phenylalanine or tryptophan. Each record gives: V gene, CDR3 protein.

>TRBV6-1
CASSEGVGSTDTQYF
>TRBV27
CASRGLADEQYF
>TRBV4-1
CASSQVARPGGEKLFF
>TRBV29-1
CSPADQPQHF
>TRBV6-5
CASSRQGSSYNSPLHF
>TRBV7-3
CASSSVWEETQYF
>TRBV6-1
CASSEALGTEYNEKLFF
>TRBV7-9
CASSLLSSLTQYF
>TRBV7-3
CASSPNRGRTDTQYF
>TRBV27
CASSLTFWDSPLHF
>TRBV4-3
CASSQDRDHYNEQFF
>TRBV27
CASSFGALGETQYF
>TRBV7-6
CASSLDWEQETQYF
>TRBV5-6
CASSLFSEGARNYGYTF
>TRBV15
CATSRGDSGRALNYNEQFF
>TRBV7-7
CASSLGPAGGEQYF
>TRBV3-1
CASSPHPQGKVLDEQYF
>TRBV28
CASSSYRGNTGELFF
>TRBV4-3
CASSQDRGYGTNVLTF
>TRBV19
CAAKNGVGEQFF
>TRBV7-2
CASSLDAAGVVFGTDTQYF
>TRBV12-3/TRBV12-4
CASNLGGGEQYF
>TRBV5-1
CASSLEPGFQETQYF
>TRBV6-2/TRBV6-3
CASSDGGNYYEQYF
>TRBV20-1
CSARETSGTVQFF
>TRBV20-1
CSARDGGQGYSPLHF
>TRBV29-1
CSVEFSFNWETQYF
>TRBV7-9
CASSSTGRLEQYF
>TRBV4-1
CASSQAREVDYGYTF
>TRBV4-3
CASSQQGLTGPNEKLFF
>TRBV6-5
CASSYSFGTETLGGNTEAFF
>TRBV5-1
CASREIGAKNIQYF
>TRBV6-6
CASSLTGGAYEQYF
>TRBV7-2
CASSLGFSPYEQYF
>TRBV5-1
CASSPLGGGTDGELFF
>TRBV6-2/TRBV6-3
CASSYLGHSGELFF
>TRBV28
CASSLRPDFLGYTF
>TRBV14
CASSQDGIHYEQYF
>TRBV20-1
CSASRDGTNYEQYF
>TRBV28
CASSFLEDLNEQFF
>TRBV2
CASSEGPTATTDTQYF
>TRBV27
CASSLWGANTEAFF
>TRBV25-1
CASSAPGQGPTYEQYF
>TRBV9
CASSVAPGGYNEQFF
>TRBV4-3
CASSQMVGANQPQHF
>TRBV7-2
CASSQNTEAFF
>TRBV2
CASSEGDWTDTQYF
>TRBV7-8
CASSPLAGGPEQFF
>TRBV12-3/TRBV12-4
CASISDSQLSYEQYF
>TRBV7-7
CASSDRTGGVNEQFF
>TRBV27
CASSLELYTEAFF
>TRBV4-2
CASSQDAGVWTQYF
>TRBV29-1
CSVVWAETLYEQYF